The source of this T cell receptor (beta chain) is a study of memory CD4+ T cells and cytomegalovirus serostatus. Single viable CD3+CD4+CD8-CD45RO+ cells were sorted as the memory CD4+ T cells. Findings and limits, study-wide: Of 150 to 200 reported CMV TCRbeta sequences, around 62 were found in memory CD4+ repertoires. Repertoires predicted CMV serostatus with median bootstrapped AUC of about 0.95.

This clone was observed a few times. Antigen specificity is unknown. TCRdb's copy holds only in-frame clones and misses some; the assay was immunoSEQ multiplex PCR. The data contain nearly 50,000 clones, about three quarters of them seen just once; the ten biggest clones take up about 0.8%. The CDR3 contains 14 residues. V gave up 2 bases and J gave up 8 bases, with 15 bases separating them. Germline V CDR1 and CDR2: KGHSH, LQKENI. The chain combines TRBV18 with TRBJ1-1; D is uncertain. The receptor was derived from an adult in good health and CMV-seronegative. The sequencing sample was made of memory CD4+ T cells from blood. This CDR3 reads CASSPVSGGREAFF. The CDR3 DNA follows: TGTGCCAGCTCACCAGTGTCGGGAGGGAGGGAAGCTTTCTTT. The full variable domain, completed using reference TRBV18 and TRBJ1-1, is NAGVMQNPRHLVRRRGQEARLRCSPMKGHSHVYWYRQLPEEGLKFMVYLQKENIIDESGMPKERFSAEFPKEGPSILRIQQVVRGDSAAYFCASSPVSGGREAFFGQGTRLTVV.